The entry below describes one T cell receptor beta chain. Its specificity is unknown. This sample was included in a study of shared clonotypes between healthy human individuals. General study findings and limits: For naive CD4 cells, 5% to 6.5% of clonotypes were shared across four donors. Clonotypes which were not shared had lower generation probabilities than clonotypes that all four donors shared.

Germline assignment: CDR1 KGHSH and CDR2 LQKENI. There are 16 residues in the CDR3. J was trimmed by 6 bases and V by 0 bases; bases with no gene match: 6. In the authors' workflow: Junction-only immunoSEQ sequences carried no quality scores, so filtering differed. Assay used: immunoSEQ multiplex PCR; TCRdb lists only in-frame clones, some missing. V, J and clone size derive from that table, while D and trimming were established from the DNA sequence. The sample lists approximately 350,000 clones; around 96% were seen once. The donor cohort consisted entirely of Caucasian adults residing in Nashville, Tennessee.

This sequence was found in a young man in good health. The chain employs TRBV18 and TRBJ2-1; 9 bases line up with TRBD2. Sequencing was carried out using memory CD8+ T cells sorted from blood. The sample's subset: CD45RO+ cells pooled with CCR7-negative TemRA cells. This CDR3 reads CASSPPGLAALNEQFF. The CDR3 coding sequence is TGTGCCAGCTCACCACCGGGACTAGCAGCGCTCAATGAGCAGTTCTTC.